This TCR beta chain was identified in a study of shared clonotypes between healthy human individuals. J was trimmed by 4 bases and V by 3 bases; bases with no gene match: 7. This CDR3 is built from 15 residues. Germline V gene data show CDR1 as SGDLS and CDR2 as YYNGEE. Researchers drew on about 90 million PBMCs for genomic DNA from unsorted samples. Sequencing was performed with immunoSEQ multiplex PCR; in TCRdb, only in-frame clones are kept and a portion is missing. Of about 480,000 clones listed, 75% to 80% are singletons. This clonotype was sampled from a woman between 40 and 55 years old in good health. Some clones in this sample may be carry-over from other donors' samples. Sequencing was performed on PBMCs. The V call is TRBV9, the J call TRBJ2-7, with 10 bases that match TRBD2. The CDR3 spells CASSARPSGGYEQYF. CDR3 bases: TGTGCCAGCAGCGCACGACCTAGCGGGGGTTACGAGCAGTACTTC.